This T cell receptor (beta chain) derives from a study of CD8+ T cells in alopecia areata (dated 2018 in TCRdb). Concerning the study at large: The treated patients took part in an open-label pilot trial in which moderate-to-severe alopecia areata was treated with oral tofacitinib at 5 to 10 mg twice daily. The RNA source kit depended on sample type: the PAXgene miRNA kit for fixed scalp, the miRNeasy kit for PBMCs, and the RNeasy kit for mouse skin. To study T cell clonal expansion in alopecia areata, the researchers applied high-throughput TCRbeta sequencing to both the C3H/HeJ mouse model and human patients. In humans, TCRbeta sequencing was performed on scalp tissue and on sorted CD4+ and CD8+ peripheral blood T cells from healthy controls and from patients with patchy or totalis/universalis alopecia areata. Clonality in the scalp was compared among normal scalp (n=4), patchy alopecia areata scalp (n=8), and alopecia totalis/universalis scalp (n=8). TCRbeta CDR3 regions were amplified by immunoSEQ multiplex PCR using 35 Vbeta forward and 13 Jbeta reverse primers. Patients received tofacitinib for 6 to 18 months and were then followed off drug for 6 months to check for delayed response and recurrence. Patients on tofacitinib were biopsied at baseline and after 4 and 24 weeks of treatment, and several of the patients also had a later scalp biopsy. What the study reported, not specific to this receptor: Compared with normal scalp, lesional scalp had higher clonality and more expanded CD8+ clones, particularly in alopecia totalis/universalis, a pattern that suggests antigenic drive. Unlike mouse skin, where gammadelta T cells dominate, normal human skin contains resident alphabeta T cells that get sequenced too, which complicates analysis of the scalp TCR repertoire. Shared TCR sequences between patients were less evident than in mice, which may be partly attributable to HLA diversity in the patient population.

This sample's time point label indicates: baseline before oral tofacitinib. Lesional scalp punch biopsies and peripheral blood were collected from alopecia areata patients. PBMCs were isolated by density centrifugation and stained for CD3, CD4 and CD8, after which CD4+ and CD8+ T cells were sorted on a FACSAria. The library was produced with the immunoSEQ multiplex PCR assay. RNA was extracted from all samples and reverse transcribed into cDNA, which served as template for TCR sequencing. SuperScript III was used for first-strand cDNA synthesis, primed with a 2:1 mix of oligo-dT and random hexamers. A synthetic immune receptor repertoire was used to measure amplification bias, and any remaining bias was corrected computationally. For the original study's pipeline: Raw reads were preprocessed for error removal, and CDR3 was defined according to IMGT conventions as running from the conserved cysteine to phenylalanine. Clonality was calculated as 1 minus Shannon entropy normalized by log2 of the number of productive unique TCRs. Scalp TCRbeta sequences were cross-referenced with sorted blood CD4 and CD8 repertoires so that the CD4 or CD8 identity of scalp clones could be inferred. The table comes from immuneACCESS by way of TCRdb, which keeps in-frame sequences with V and J called. Part of the clones is missing from these tables; in studies checked, under half for an unresolved V gene and the rest for unknown reasons. Clone size and V and J calls were adopted from that table, with D and trimming inferred from the DNA. The sample table holds 200,000 to 250,000 clones, of which about 60% were seen once. The ten largest account for 0.4% to 0.55% of the sample.

In regard to this clone: No cognate antigen has been identified for it. It has no much larger one-base neighbor in the sample; base qualities were not kept.

Per the germline V gene, MNHEY is the CDR1 and SVGAGI is the CDR2. Trimming takes 5 bases off V and 4 bases off J; junction bases not matched to a gene: 2. The CDR3 spans 14 residues, from the cysteine through the phenylalanine. Only the CDR3 region is kept as DNA, spanning 42 bases read in frame from base 1. The sequenced sample was CD4+ T cells sorted from blood, obtained at week 0. The V and J segments used are TRBV6-5 and TRBJ2-2; TRBD1 agrees with 9 junctional bases. The sequence came from a human donor with alopecia areata. The bases read TGTGCCAGCAGTAAGGACAGGGGCACCGGGGAGCTGTTTTTT. This translates into CASSKDRGTGELFF.